This TCR beta chain was sequenced in a study of control samples from healthy donors and cancer patients. The V gene end was trimmed by 4 bases and the J gene end by 8 bases; junction bases not matched to a gene: 6. The germline gives CDR1 LNHDA, CDR2 SQIVND (reference sequence). The CDR3 length is 15 residues. A few counts support this clone. Sequencing was performed with immunoSEQ multiplex PCR; in TCRdb, only in-frame clones are kept and a portion is missing. Of about 170,000 clones in the sample, about 91% were seen once. The source material was blood. This sequence joins TRBV19 and TRBJ2-1, with 12 bases fitting TRBD1. The clonotype originates from a woman aged 40 to 49 in good health. In DNA form, the CDR3 reads TGTGCCAGTAGTACTCCTGGGACAGGGGGCGATGAGCAGTTCTTC. Amino acid sequence: CASSTPGTGGDEQFF.